This T cell receptor (beta chain) was profiled in a study of blood T cell repertoires in COVID-19 (dated by TCRdb to 2019 to 2021). About the study as a whole: The collaborator samples originated in the United States, Italy and Spain and spanned the acute and convalescent phases of COVID-19. The prospective study material was composed of cDNA or gDNA derived from T cells, B-cell-depleted T cells, or PBMCs. Subjects who had been exposed to COVID-19, were actively infected with it, or had recovered from it provided the deeply sampled blood TCRbeta repertoires that made up the dataset. The repertoires were released in a freely available public database intended as a resource for research on the immune response to SARS-CoV-2. Samples were obtained from the ongoing ImmuneRACE study (first 160 participants) and from 1,200 or so subjects provided by 6 global collaborators. Sample metadata almost always included a de-identified subject ID, COVID-19 status, age in years and sex. Where available, HLA class I and class II types were taken from metadata supplied by the sample provider and were not determined by assay-based typing.

Points on this clone: Its antigen is not yet known. There are no base qualities to consult, and no much larger clone falls within one base.

Each collaborating institution followed its own protocols to collect whole blood in K2EDTA tubes. For TCRbeta analysis, collaborators shipped samples in one of three forms: frozen whole blood, isolated PBMCs, or DNA extracted from either of those sample types. Study-wide conclusions, independent of this receptor: The quantity of clinical and demographic metadata differed by source and by participant and was supplied without curation.

The immunoSEQ Assay, a bias-controlled multiplex PCR, was used to amplify TCRbeta CDR3 regions from genomic DNA. The published analysis was carried out like this. Nucleated cell counts per sample were estimated from amplification of reference gene primers within the assay. To quantify the absolute abundance of each unique TCRbeta CDR3 rearrangement, sequence reads were collapsed and filtered. For each sample, productive Simpson clonality was calculated as the square root of Simpson's diversity index over productive rearrangements. TCRdb re-hosts the immuneACCESS table, in-frame sequences only. Its copies lack some clones; in the studies checked, an unresolved V gene accounts for under half of them, and the cause for the rest is not known. V and J calls plus clone size are reproduced from that table; the DNA served to infer D and trimming. The sample table records about 82,000 clones; roughly 86% of these occur just once. The ten biggest clones cover around 7.3% of the sample.

The TCR sequence derives from a man aged 45-65 years with active or convalescent COVID-19. Sequenced: peripheral blood.

The nucleotide sequence reads as follows: TGTGCCAGCAGTGAGAGAGAGTTCTCTGGAAACACCATATATTTT. The encoded protein is CASSEREFSGNTIYF. The rearrangement joined TRBV2 to TRBJ1-3; the D segment cannot be called with confidence. The CDR1 and CDR2 encoded by the germline V gene are SNHLY and FYNNEI. The cysteine opens and the phenylalanine closes a CDR3 of 15 amino acids. Solely the CDR3 DNA is kept, with 45 bases framed from the first base. Relative to germline, V is 3 bases shorter and J is 0 bases shorter, with 9 bases between their ends.